This is a list of T cell receptor beta chains from one sample in a study of blood T cell repertoires in COVID-19. Clones were sequenced by immunoSEQ multiplex PCR, and TCRdb holds only the in-frame ones, with some missing. This table has 250,000 to 350,000 clones, roughly 84% appearing once. The sample taken for sequencing was peripheral blood. The source of these receptors is an older person with COVID-19, enrolled during active disease. Each CDR3 is given without its conserved first and last residue. Fields, in order: V gene, J gene, CDR3 protein.

V gene: TRBV5-6
J gene: TRBJ1-1
CDR3 protein: ASSLNRLMNTEAF

V gene: TRBV18
J gene: TRBJ1-5
CDR3 protein: ASSNLENQPQH

V gene: TRBV5-4
J gene: TRBJ2-3
CDR3 protein: ASSLDGILTDTQY

V gene: TRBV6-1
J gene: TRBJ2-7
CDR3 protein: ASSERGAGSRDEQY

V gene: TRBV28
J gene: TRBJ2-3
CDR3 protein: ASSPGTGHTDTQY

V gene: TRBV4-1
J gene: TRBJ2-3
CDR3 protein: ASSQEGPGLARSDTQY

V gene: TRBV12-3/TRBV12-4
J gene: TRBJ2-1
CDR3 protein: ASSLASSGGNF

V gene: TRBV28
J gene: TRBJ2-7
CDR3 protein: ASSLPTYEQY

V gene: TRBV4-1
J gene: TRBJ1-6
CDR3 protein: ASSLTSGTVFRSPLH

V gene: TRBV28
J gene: TRBJ1-2
CDR3 protein: ASKVGDRGTYGYT